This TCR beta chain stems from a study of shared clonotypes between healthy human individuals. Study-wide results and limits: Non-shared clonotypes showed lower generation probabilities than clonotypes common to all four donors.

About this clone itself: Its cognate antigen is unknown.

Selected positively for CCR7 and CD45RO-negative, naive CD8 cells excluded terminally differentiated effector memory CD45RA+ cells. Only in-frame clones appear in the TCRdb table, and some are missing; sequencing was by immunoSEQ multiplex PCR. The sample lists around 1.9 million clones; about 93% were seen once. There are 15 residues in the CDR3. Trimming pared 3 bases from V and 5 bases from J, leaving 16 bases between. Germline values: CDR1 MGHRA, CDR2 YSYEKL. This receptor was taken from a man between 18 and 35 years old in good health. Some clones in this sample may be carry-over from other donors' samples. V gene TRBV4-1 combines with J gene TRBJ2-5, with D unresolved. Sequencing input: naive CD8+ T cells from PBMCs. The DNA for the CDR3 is TGCGCCAGCAGCCACCTACCGATCCTCCAGGAGACCCAGTACTTC. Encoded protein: CASSHLPILQETQYF.